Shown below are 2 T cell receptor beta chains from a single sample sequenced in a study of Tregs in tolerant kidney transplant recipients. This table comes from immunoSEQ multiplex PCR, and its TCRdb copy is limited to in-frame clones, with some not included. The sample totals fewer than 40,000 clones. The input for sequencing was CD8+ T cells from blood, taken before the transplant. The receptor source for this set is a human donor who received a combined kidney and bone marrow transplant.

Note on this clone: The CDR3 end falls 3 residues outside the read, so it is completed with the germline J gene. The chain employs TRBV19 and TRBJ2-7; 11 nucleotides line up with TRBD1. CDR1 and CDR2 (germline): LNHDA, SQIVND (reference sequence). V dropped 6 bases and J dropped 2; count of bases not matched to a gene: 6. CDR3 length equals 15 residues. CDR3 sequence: CASSDGTGGPYEQYF. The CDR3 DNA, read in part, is TGTGCCAGTAGCGATGGGACAGGGGGACCCTACGAG.

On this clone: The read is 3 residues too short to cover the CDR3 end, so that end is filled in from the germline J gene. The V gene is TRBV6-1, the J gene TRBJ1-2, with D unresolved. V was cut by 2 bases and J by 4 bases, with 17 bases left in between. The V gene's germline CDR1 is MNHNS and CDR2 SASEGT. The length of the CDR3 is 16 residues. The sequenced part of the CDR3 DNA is TGTGCCAGCAGTGAATCGCGGGATTGGGCTGGCTATGGC. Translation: CASSESRDWAGYG. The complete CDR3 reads CASSESRDWAGYGYTF.